The 10 T cell receptor beta chains below come from one sample, sequenced in a study of OX40 agonist ivuxolimab in advanced cancers. Clones were sequenced by immunoSEQ multiplex PCR, and TCRdb holds only the in-frame ones, with some missing. The sample includes fewer than 15,000 clones, over 70% seen only once; the top ten take about 24%. The sequences come from CD4+ or CD8+ T cells sorted from blood, collected in a trial of the OX40 agonist ivuxolimab. These receptors came from an adult with an advanced solid tumor such as melanoma, head and neck, liver or kidney cancer.

This rearrangement joins TRBV10-3 to TRBJ1-2, with a tentative D call TRBD1 (6 bases). Trimming left V 2 bases short and J 4 bases short, with 29 bases between. This CDR3 has 20 amino acids. Germline V CDR1 and CDR2: ENHRY, SYGVKD. The CDR3 nucleotides are TGTGCCATCAGTGAGCTGATTATCCGCTCGGTTGGGGACATACCCTATGGCTACACCTTC. Protein product: CAISELIIRSVGDIPYGYTF.

J is TRBJ2-7 and V is TRBV7-8; 9 nucleotides match TRBD2. Trimming took 4 bases from V and 4 from J; bases not matched to a gene: 5. The CDR3 totals 14 residues. The germline V gene encodes CDR1 SGHVS and CDR2 FQNEAQ. The CDR3 bases are TGTGCCAGCAGCTCTGCGGGAGGGCCATACGAGCAGTACTTC. This translates into CASSSAGGPYEQYF.

V and J are TRBV18 and TRBJ2-4, with D possibly being TRBD1 (5 bases). This CDR3 is built from 14 residues. The ends were cut back, 2 bases at V and 3 bases at J, with 8 bases in the middle. CDR1 KGHSH and CDR2 LQKENI come from the germline V gene. CDR3 in DNA: TGTGCCAGCTCACCATCAGGGAACAAAAACATTCAGTACTTC. Translating it yields CASSPSGNKNIQYF.

The J gene is TRBJ2-7, the V gene TRBV7-9, with D unclear. The germline V gene encodes CDR1 SEHNR and CDR2 FQNEAQ (reference sequence). The CDR3 extends over 13 amino acids. Trimming removed 1 base from V and 1 base from J, with 5 bases in between. The CDR3, as DNA: TGTGCCAGCAGCTTAGTACGGTCCTACGAGCAGTACTTC. It yields the protein CASSLVRSYEQYF.

V gene TRBV7-8 combines with J gene TRBJ2-5; D is unclear. Between the trimmed V and J ends, which lost 4 bases and 1 base, there was a span of 13 bases. This CDR3 has 15 residues. The germline gives CDR1 SGHVS, CDR2 FQNEAQ. Here the CDR3 DNA reads TGTGCCAGCAGCTGGCGTGGGGTTGGCCAAGAGACCCAGTACTTC. Its protein product is CASSWRGVGQETQYF.

V usage is TRBV19 and J usage is TRBJ2-7; D call uncertain. CDR1 is LNHDA, CDR2 SQIVND, per germline (reference sequence). Between the trimmed V and J ends, which lost 7 bases and 0 bases, there was a span of 13 bases. The CDR3 covers 14 residues. The CDR3 sequence: CASTPSSTSYEQYF. In DNA form, the CDR3 reads TGTGCCAGTACCCCGTCGAGCACCTCCTACGAGCAGTACTTC.

The chain couples TRBV27 to TRBJ2-7; 8 nucleotides align to TRBD2. The CDR3 runs 14 residues. Germline CDR1 and CDR2: MNHEY and SMNVEV (reference sequence). J gave up 4 bases and V 4 bases, and 6 bases lay outside the gene matches. CDR3 amino acids: CASSSLREVYEQYF. Here the CDR3 DNA reads TGTGCCAGCAGTTCATTGCGGGAGGTTTACGAGCAGTACTTC.

The CDR3 DNA sequence: TGTGCCAGCAGCTTTTCAGGGGGAGCGGGCGGGGAGCTGTTTTTT. Translated, it gives CASSFSGGAGGELFF. J is TRBJ2-2 and V is TRBV7-3, with D perhaps TRBD1 (7 bases). CDR3 length: 15 residues. Trimming shortened V by 3 bases and J by 7 bases, and 15 bases separated the two germline ends. Germline-derived CDR1 and CDR2 are SGHTA and FQGTGA.

The rearrangement uses TRBV11-2 and TRBJ2-7, with TRBD2 identical over 11 bases. V was clipped by 4 bases and J by 1 base; unmatched bases: 6. The CDR3 length is 16 residues. Germline loops: CDR1 SGHAT, CDR2 FQNNGV. The CDR3 sequence: CASSYDLAGGSYEQYF. The DNA of the CDR3 is TGTGCCAGCAGCTACGACCTAGCGGGAGGTTCCTACGAGCAGTACTTC. Drawing the rest from reference TRBV11-2 and TRBJ2-7, the complete variable domain is EAGVAQSPRYKIIEKRQSVAFWCNPISGHATLYWYQQILGQGPKLLIQFQNNGVVDDSQLPKDRFSAERLKGVDSTLKIQPAKLEDSAVYLCASSYDLAGGSYEQYFGPGTRLTVT.

The J gene is TRBJ1-1, the V gene TRBV15, with a weak D call TRBD1 (6 bases). V lost 3 bases to trimming and J lost 1 base, with 9 bases between them. The CDR3 is made up of 14 amino acids. CDR1 is LNHNV, CDR2 YYDKDF, per germline (reference sequence). The CDR3 region has the DNA TGTGCCACCAGCAGTGCGACAGGGAACACTGAAGCTTTCTTT. Encoded protein: CATSSATGNTEAFF.